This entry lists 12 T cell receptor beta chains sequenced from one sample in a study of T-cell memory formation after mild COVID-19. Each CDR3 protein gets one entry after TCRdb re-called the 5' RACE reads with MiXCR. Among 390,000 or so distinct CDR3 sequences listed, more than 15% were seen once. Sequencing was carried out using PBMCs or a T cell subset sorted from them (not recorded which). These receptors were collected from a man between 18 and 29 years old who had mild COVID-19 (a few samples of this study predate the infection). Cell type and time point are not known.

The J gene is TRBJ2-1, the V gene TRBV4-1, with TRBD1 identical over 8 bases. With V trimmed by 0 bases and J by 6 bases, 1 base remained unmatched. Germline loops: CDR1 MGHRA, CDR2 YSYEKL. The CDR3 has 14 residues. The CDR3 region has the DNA TGCGCCAGCAGCCAAGAGGGGACAGGCAATGAGCAGTTCTTC. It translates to CASSQEGTGNEQFF.

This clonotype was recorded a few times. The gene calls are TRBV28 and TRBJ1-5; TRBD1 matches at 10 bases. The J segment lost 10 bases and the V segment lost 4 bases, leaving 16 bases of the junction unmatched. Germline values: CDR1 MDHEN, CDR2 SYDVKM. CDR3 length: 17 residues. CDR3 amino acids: CASSSQFTTGGRSPQHF. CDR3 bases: TGTGCCAGCAGTTCACAATTTACGACAGGGGGCCGGAGTCCCCAGCATTTT.

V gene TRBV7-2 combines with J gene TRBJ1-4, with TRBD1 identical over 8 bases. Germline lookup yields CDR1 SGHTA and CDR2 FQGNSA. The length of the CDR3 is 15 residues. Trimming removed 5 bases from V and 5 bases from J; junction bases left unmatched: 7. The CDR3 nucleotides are TGTGCCAGCAGCAACCGACAGGGGAAGAATGAAAAACTGTTTTTT. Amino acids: CASSNRQGKNEKLFF.

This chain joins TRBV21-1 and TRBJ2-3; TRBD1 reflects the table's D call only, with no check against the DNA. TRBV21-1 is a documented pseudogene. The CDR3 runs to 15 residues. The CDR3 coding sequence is TGTGCCAGCGCCTTGTCTGGGGGGGTCAGGGATACGCAGTATTTT. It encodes CASALSGGVRDTQYF.

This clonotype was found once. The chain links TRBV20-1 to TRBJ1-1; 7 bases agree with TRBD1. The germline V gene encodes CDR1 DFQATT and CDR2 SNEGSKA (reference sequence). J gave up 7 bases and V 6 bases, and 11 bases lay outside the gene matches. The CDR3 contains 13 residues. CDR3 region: CSASGGGAVEAFF. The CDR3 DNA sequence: TGCAGTGCGAGTGGAGGGGGCGCGGTTGAAGCTTTCTTT.

The DNA of the CDR3 is TGTGCCAGCAGTCTCACAGGGGTGTACTCACCCCTCCACTTT. As protein: CASSLTGVYSPLHF. The chain couples TRBV7-2 to TRBJ1-6; the match to TRBD1 covers 7 bases. Germline lookup yields CDR1 SGHTA and CDR2 FQGNSA. The CDR3 sequence is 14 residues long. V shed 6 bases and J 10 bases; nucleotides not matched to a gene: 9.

In DNA, the CDR3 is TGCAGTGCTAGAGTACTAGCGGGGGCAGAGACCCAGTACTTC. Its translation: CSARVLAGAETQYF. The chain employs TRBV20-1 and TRBJ2-5; 11 bases line up with TRBD2. The V gene's germline CDR1 is DFQATT and CDR2 SNEGSKA (reference sequence). CDR3 length equals 14 residues. The junction had 2 bases not matched to a gene; V was cut back by 1 base and J by 4 bases.

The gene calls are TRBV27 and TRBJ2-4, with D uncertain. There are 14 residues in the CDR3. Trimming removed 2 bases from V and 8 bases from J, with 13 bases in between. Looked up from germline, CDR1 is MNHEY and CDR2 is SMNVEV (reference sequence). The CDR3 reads CASSLATRVDIQYF. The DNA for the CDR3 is TGTGCCAGCAGTTTAGCTACTCGGGTAGACATTCAGTACTTC.

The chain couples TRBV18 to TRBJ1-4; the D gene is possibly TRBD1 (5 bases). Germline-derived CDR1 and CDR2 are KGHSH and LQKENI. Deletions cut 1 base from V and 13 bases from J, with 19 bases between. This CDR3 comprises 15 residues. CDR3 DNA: TGTGCCAGCTCACCACGAGACAGCACACGAGTCACACTGTTTTTT. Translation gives CASSPRDSTRVTLFF.

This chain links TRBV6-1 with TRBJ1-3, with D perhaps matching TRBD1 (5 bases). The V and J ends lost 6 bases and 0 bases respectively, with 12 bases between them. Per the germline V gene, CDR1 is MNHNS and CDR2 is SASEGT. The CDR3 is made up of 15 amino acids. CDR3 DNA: TGTGCCAGCAGGGAGACAGCAGTCTCTGGAAACACCATATATTTT. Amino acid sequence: CASRETAVSGNTIYF.

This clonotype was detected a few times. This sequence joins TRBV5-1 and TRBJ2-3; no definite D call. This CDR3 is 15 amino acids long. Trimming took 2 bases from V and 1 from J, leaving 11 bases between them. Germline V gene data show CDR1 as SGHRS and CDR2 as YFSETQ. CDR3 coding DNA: TGCGCCAGCAGCTTCCTGCTGTTGGGCACAGATACGCAGTATTTT. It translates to CASSFLLLGTDTQYF.

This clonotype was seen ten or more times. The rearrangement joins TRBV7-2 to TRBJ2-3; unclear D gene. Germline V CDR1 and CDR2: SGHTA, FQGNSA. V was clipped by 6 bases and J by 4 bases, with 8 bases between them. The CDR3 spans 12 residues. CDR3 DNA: TGTGCCAGCAGGGCGCAATCAGATACGCAGTATTTT. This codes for CASRAQSDTQYF. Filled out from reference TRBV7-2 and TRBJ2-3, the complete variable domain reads GAGVSQSPSNKVTEKGKDVELRCDPISGHTALYWYRQSLGQGLEFLIYFQGNSAPDKSGLPSDRFSAERTGGSVSTLTIQRTQQEDSAVYLCASRAQSDTQYFGPGTRLTVL.